This T cell receptor (beta chain) is from a study of cytomegalovirus exposure and HLA in healthy donors. For the study at large: An earlier analysis identified some 110 million unique TCR beta sequences in 150 million to 200 million T cells.

Primers included in the PCR were 60 Vbeta and 13 Jbeta primers. Clones were sequenced by immunoSEQ multiplex PCR, and TCRdb holds only the in-frame ones, with some missing. The sample records about 78,000 clones, about four fifths being singletons. Germline V CDR1 and CDR2: ENHRY, SYGVKD. The CDR3 has 19 amino acids. With 6 bases removed from V and 4 bases from J, the gap between germline ends came to 28 bases. This chain joins TRBV10-3 and TRBJ2-1; weak D call: TRBD2 (6 bases). Source material: PBMCs. The source is a man between 50 and 59 years old in good health and CMV-seropositive. The DNA for the CDR3 is TGTGCCATCAGCGCCCCAACGACGACGGTCGGGGGAAGGTACAATGAGCAGTTCTTC. Translation gives CAISAPTTTVGGRYNEQFF.